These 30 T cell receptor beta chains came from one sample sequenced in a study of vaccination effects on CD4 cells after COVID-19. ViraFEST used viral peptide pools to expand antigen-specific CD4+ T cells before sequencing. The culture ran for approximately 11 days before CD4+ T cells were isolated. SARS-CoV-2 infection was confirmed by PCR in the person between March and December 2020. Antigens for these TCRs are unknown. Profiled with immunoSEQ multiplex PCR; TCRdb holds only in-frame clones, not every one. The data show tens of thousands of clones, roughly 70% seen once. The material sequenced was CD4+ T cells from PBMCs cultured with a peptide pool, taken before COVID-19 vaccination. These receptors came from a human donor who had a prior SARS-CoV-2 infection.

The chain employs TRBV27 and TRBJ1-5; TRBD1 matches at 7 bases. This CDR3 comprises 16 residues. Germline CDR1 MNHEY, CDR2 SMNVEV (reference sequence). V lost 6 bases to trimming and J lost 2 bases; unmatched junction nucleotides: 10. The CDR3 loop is CASRRQGSRGNQPQHF. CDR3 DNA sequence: TGTGCCAGCAGGCGACAGGGTAGTCGGGGCAATCAGCCCCAGCATTTT.

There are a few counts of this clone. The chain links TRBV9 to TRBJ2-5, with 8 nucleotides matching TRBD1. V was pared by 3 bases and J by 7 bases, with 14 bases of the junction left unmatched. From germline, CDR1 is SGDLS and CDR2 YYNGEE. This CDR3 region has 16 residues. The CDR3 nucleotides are TGTGCCAGCAGCGCGGGGGTTAAGACAGGGGCGGGGACCCAGTACTTC. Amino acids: CASSAGVKTGAGTQYF.

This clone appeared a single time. The CDR3 is CASSLGIPGFGYGYTF. As DNA, the CDR3 is TGCGCCAGCAGCTTGGGAATTCCGGGGTTCGGCTATGGCTACACCTTC. V and J are TRBV5-1 and TRBJ1-2; D ambiguous. This CDR3 has 16 amino acids. Germline V gene data show CDR1 as SGHRS and CDR2 as YFSETQ. V was clipped by 0 bases and J by 4 bases, with 16 bases between them.

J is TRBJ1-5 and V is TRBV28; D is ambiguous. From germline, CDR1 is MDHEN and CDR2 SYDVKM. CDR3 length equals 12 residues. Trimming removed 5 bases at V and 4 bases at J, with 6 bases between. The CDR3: CASSPPNQPQHF. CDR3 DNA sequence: TGTGCCAGCAGTCCCCCTAATCAGCCCCAGCATTTT.

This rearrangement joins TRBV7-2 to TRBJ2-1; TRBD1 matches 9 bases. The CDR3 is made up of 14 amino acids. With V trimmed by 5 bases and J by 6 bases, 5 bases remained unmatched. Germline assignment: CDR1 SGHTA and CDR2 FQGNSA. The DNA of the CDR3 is TGTGCCAGCAGCCCAGGGACAGGGCTCAATGAGCAGTTCTTC. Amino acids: CASSPGTGLNEQFF.

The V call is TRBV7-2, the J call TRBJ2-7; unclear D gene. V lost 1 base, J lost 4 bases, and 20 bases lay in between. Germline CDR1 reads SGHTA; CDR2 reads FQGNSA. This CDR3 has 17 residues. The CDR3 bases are TGTGCCAGCAGCTTAGATTACGACGTAAGTGACGGATACGAGCAGTACTTC. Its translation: CASSLDYDVSDGYEQYF.

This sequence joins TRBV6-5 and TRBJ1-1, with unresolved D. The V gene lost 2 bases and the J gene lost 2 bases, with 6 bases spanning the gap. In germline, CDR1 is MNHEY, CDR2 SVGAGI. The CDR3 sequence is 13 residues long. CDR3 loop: CASSYGGNTEAFF. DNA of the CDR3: TGTGCCAGCAGTTACGGAGGTAACACTGAAGCTTTCTTT.

Here the CDR3 reads CASSFTGGGETQYF. The CDR3 DNA reads as TGTGCCAGCAGTTTTACAGGGGGCGGAGAGACCCAGTACTTC. V and J are TRBV27 and TRBJ2-5, with TRBD1 identical over 9 bases. The CDR3 runs to 14 residues. With 3 bases clipped from V and 4 bases from J, the junction kept 3 bases outside the gene matches. Germline CDR1 MNHEY, CDR2 SMNVEV (reference sequence).

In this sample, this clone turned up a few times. The chain's CDR3 is CASSHSPGRAPDTQYF. The CDR3 nucleotides are TGTGCCAGCAGCCATTCCCCCGGGAGGGCCCCAGATACGCAGTATTTT. V gene TRBV14 combines with J gene TRBJ2-3, with TRBD2 identical over 8 bases. The CDR3 covers 16 residues. Germline assignment: CDR1 SGHDN and CDR2 FVKESK. V trimming: 3 bases; J trimming: 4 bases; junction bases outside the gene matches: 9.

CDR3 residues: CASSLIVAGEGETQYF. DNA for the CDR3: TGTGCCAGCAGCTTGATTGTAGCGGGAGAGGGTGAGACCCAGTACTTC. The chain combines TRBV5-4 with TRBJ2-5; 9 nucleotides line up with TRBD2. The junction had 9 bases not matched to a gene; V was cut back by 1 base and J by 5 bases. Per the germline V gene, CDR1 is SGHNT and CDR2 is YYREEE (reference sequence). The CDR3 length is 16 residues.

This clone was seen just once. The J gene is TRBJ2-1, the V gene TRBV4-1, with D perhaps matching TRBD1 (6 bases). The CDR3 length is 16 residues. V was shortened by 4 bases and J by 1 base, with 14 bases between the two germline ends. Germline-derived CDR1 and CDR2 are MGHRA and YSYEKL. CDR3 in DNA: TGCGCCAGCAGCCGTTCACAGGGCGTATCCTACAATGAGCAGTTCTTC. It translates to CASSRSQGVSYNEQFF.

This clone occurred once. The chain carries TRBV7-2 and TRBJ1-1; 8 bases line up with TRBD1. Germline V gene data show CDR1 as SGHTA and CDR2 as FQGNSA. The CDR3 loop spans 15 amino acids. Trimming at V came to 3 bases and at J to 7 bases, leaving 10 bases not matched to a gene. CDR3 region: CASSFRTGSPFEAFF. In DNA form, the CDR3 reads TGTGCCAGCAGCTTCCGGACAGGGAGCCCATTTGAAGCTTTCTTT.

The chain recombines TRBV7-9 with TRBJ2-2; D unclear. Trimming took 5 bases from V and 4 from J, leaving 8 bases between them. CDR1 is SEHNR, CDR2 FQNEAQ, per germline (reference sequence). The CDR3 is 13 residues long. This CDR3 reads CASSRGTTGELFF. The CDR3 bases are TGTGCCAGCAGCCGTGGAACCACCGGGGAGCTGTTTTTT. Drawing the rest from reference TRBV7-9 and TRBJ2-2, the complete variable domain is DTGVSQNPRHKITKRGQNVTFRCDPISEHNRLYWYRQTLGQGPEFLTYFQNEAQLEKSRLLSDRFSAERPKGSFSTLEIQRTEQGDSAMYLCASSRGTTGELFFGEGSRLTVL.

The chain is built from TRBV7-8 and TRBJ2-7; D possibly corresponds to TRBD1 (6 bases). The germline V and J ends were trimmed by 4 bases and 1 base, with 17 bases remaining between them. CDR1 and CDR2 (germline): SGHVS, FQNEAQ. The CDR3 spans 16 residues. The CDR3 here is CASSSLMTGWSYEQYF. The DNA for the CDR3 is TGTGCCAGCAGCTCCCTTATGACAGGATGGTCCTACGAGCAGTACTTC.

CDR3 DNA: TGCGCCAGCAGTTCCGGGACAGGGGGCCACTACGAGCAGTACTTC. Encoded protein: CASSSGTGGHYEQYF. The chain uses TRBV5-1 and TRBJ2-7; 12 bases align to TRBD1. V lost 5 bases and J lost 3; bases outside the gene matches: 6. The CDR3 contains 15 residues. Per the germline V gene, CDR1 is SGHRS and CDR2 is YFSETQ.

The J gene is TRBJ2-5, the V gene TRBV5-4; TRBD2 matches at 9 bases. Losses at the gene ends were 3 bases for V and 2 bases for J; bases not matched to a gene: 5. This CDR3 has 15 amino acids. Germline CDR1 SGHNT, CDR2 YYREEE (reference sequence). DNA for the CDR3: TGTGCCAGCAGCTATGGACTAGCGATGCAAGAGACCCAGTACTTC. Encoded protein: CASSYGLAMQETQYF. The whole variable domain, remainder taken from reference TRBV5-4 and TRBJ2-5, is ETGVTQSPTHLIKTRGQQVTLRCSSQSGHNTVSWYQQALGQGPQFIFQYYREEENGRGNFPPRFSGLQFPNYSSELNVNALELDDSALYLCASSYGLAMQETQYFGPGTRLLVL.

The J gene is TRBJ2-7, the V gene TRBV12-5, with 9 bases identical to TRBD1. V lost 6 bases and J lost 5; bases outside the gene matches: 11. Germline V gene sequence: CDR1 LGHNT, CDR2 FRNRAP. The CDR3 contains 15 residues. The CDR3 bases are TGTGCTAGTGGGCTCCCCGGGACAGGGCCGGACGAGCAGTACTTC. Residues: CASGLPGTGPDEQYF.

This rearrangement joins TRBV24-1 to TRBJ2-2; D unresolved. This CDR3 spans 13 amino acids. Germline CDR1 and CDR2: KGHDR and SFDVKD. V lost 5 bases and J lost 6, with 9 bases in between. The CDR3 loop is CATSGPSPGELFF. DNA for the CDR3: TGTGCCACCAGTGGCCCCTCCCCCGGGGAGCTGTTTTTT.

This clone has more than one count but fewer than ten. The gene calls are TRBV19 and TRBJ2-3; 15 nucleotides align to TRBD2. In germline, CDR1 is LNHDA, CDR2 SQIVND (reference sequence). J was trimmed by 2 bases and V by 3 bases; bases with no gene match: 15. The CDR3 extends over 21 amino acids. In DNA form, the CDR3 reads TGTGCCAGTAGTATCGGGTTAGGACTAGCGGGAGGGCCTTTCTACACAGATACGCAGTATTTT. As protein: CASSIGLGLAGGPFYTDTQYF.

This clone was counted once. CDR3 loop: CASSGLGGGRAYEQYF. The CDR3 DNA follows: TGTGCCAGCAGTGGGCTCGGCGGGGGGAGGGCCTACGAGCAGTACTTC. V usage is TRBV2 and J usage is TRBJ2-7; TRBD2 matches at 8 bases. Germline CDR1 is SNHLY and CDR2 is FYNNEI. This CDR3 region has 16 residues. J was trimmed by 2 bases and V by 4 bases; bases with no gene match: 10.

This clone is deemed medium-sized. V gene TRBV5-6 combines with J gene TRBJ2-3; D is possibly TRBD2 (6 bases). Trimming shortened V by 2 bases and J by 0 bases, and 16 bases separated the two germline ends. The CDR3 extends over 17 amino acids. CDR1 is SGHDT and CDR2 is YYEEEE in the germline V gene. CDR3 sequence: CASSFWGVGSSTDTQYF. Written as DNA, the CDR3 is TGTGCCAGCAGCTTTTGGGGGGTAGGCTCCAGCACAGATACGCAGTATTTT.

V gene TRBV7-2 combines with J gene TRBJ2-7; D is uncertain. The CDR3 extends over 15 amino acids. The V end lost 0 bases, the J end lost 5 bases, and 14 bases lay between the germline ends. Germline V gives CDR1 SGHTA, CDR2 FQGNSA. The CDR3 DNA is TGTGCCAGCAGCTTAGCCCATGCCTCTGGCGACGAGCAGTACTTC. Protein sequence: CASSLAHASGDEQYF.

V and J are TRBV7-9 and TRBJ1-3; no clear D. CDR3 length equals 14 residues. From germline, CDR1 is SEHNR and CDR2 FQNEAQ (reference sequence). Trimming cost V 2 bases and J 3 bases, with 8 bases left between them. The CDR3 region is CASSLSGSGNTIYF. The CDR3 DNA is TGTGCCAGCAGCTTAAGCGGGAGTGGAAACACCATATATTTT.

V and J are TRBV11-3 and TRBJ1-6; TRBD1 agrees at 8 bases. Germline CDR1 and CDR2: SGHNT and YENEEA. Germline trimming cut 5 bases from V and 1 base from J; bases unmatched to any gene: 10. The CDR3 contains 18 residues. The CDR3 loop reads CASSPDRERRSYNSPLHF. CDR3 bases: TGTGCCAGCAGCCCGGACAGGGAAAGGAGGTCCTATAATTCACCCCTCCACTTT. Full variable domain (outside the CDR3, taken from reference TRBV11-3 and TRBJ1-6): EAGVVQSPRYKIIEKKQPVAFWCNPISGHNTLYWYLQNLGQGPELLIRYENEEAVDDSQLPKDRFSAERLKGVDSTLKIQPAELGDSAVYLCASSPDRERRSYNSPLHFGNGTRLTVT.

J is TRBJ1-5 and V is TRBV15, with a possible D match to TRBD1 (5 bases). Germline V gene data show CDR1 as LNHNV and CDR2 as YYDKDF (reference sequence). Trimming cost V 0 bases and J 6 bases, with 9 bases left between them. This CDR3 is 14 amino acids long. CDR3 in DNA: TGTGCCACCAGCAGAGAGGGGGTAGGTCAGCCCCAGCATTTT. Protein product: CATSREGVGQPQHF.

The CDR3 coding sequence is TGTGCCAGTAGTATAGGCAGGGTGGGGGTCAATGAGCAGTTCTTC. Protein: CASSIGRVGVNEQFF. The gene calls are TRBV19 and TRBJ2-1; D may correspond to TRBD1 or TRBD2 (5 bases each). Trimming took 1 base from V and 6 from J, leaving 13 bases between them. The CDR3 covers 15 residues. Germline V gene data show CDR1 as LNHDA and CDR2 as SQIVND (reference sequence). The variable domain in full, with the rest retrieved from reference TRBV19 and TRBJ2-1, is DGGITQSPKYLFRKEGQNVTLSCEQNLNHDAMYWYRQDPGQGLRLIYYSQIVNDFQKGDIAEGYSVSREKKESFPLTVTSAQKNPTAFYLCASSIGRVGVNEQFFGPGTRLTVL.

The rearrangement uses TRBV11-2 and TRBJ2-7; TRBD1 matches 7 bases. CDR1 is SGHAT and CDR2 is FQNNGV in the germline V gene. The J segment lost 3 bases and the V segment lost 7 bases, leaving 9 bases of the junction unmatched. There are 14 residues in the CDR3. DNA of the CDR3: TGTGCCAGCACTCAATCGGGACAGTTCTACGAGCAGTACTTC. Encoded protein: CASTQSGQFYEQYF.

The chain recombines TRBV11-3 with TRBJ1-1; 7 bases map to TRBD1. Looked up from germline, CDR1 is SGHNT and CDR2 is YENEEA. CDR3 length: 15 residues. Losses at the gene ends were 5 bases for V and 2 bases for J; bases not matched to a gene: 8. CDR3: CASSGTGARNTEAFF. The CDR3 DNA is TGTGCCAGCAGCGGAACAGGGGCCCGAAACACTGAAGCTTTCTTT.

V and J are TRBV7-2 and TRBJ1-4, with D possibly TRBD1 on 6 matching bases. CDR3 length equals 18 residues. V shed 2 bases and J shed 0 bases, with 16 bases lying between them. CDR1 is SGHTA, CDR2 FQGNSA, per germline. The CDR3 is CASSLRYIQGSTNEKLFF. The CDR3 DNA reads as TGTGCCAGCAGCTTACGATATATACAGGGCTCAACTAATGAAAAACTGTTTTTT.

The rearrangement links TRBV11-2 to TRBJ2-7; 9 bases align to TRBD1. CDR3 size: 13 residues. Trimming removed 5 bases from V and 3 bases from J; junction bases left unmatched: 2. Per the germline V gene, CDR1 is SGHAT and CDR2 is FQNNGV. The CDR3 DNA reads TGTGCCAGCAGCCAGGGACAGGGCTACGAGCAGTACTTC. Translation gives CASSQGQGYEQYF.